Listed below are T cell receptor beta chains from one sample, sequenced in a study of OX40 agonist ivuxolimab in advanced cancers. The data were produced by immunoSEQ multiplex PCR, yet TCRdb's version contains in-frame clones alone and is incomplete. This repertoire shows approximately 37,000 clones, 65% to 75% found once; its top ten account for roughly 18%. The sequences come from CD4+ or CD8+ T cells sorted from blood, collected in a trial of the OX40 agonist ivuxolimab. The receptors derive from an adult with an advanced solid tumor such as melanoma, head and neck, liver or kidney cancer. The CDR3 runs from the conserved cysteine through the conserved F or W. The D gene is left open where the match is weak. The listing skips clone size in some rows; elsewhere it reads once, few, many or a size class.

v_gene	d_gene	abundance	j_gene	CDR3aa	CDR3nt
TRBV7-9	NA	NA	TRBJ1-1	CASSQQVGAEAFF	TGTGCCAGCAGCCAACAGGTCGGGGCTGAAGCTTTCTTT
TRBV19	TRBD1	NA	TRBJ2-7	CASRKSGQGIGYEQYF	TGTGCCAGTAGAAAATCGGGACAGGGGATCGGATACGAGCAGTACTTC
TRBV5-1	NA	NA	TRBJ1-6	CASSLDGAGSPLHF	TGCGCCAGCAGCTTGGATGGGGCCGGATCACCCCTCCACTTT
TRBV21-1	NA	NA	TRBJ1-4	CASSKEVVTGREKLFF	TGTGCCAGCAGCAAAGAGGTAGTTACGGGGAGGGAAAAACTGTTTTTT
TRBV4-1	NA	NA	TRBJ2-5	CASSQGPAETQYF	TGCGCCAGCAGCCAAGGTCCAGCGGAGACCCAGTACTTC
TRBV28	TRBD1	NA	TRBJ1-6	CASSPSGTGNSPLHF	TGTGCCAGCAGTCCCTCCGGGACAGGGAATTCACCCCTCCACTTT
TRBV21-1	NA	NA	TRBJ2-5	CASSKEWTQMETQYF	TGTGCCAGCAGCAAAGAGTGGACTCAGATGGAGACCCAGTACTTC
TRBV18	TRBD1	NA	TRBJ2-7	CASSPPGQDYEQYF	TGTGCCAGCTCACCACCCGGACAGGACTACGAGCAGTACTTC
TRBV4-1	NA	NA	TRBJ2-2	CASSQDDLLVVTGELFF	TGCGCCAGCAGCCAAGACGATTTGCTAGTTGTCACCGGGGAGCTGTTTTTT
TRBV7-9	TRBD1	few	TRBJ1-1	CASSPWTGGFTEAFF	TGTGCCAGCAGCCCCTGGACAGGGGGGTTTACTGAAGCTTTCTTT
TRBV7-8	NA	NA	TRBJ1-2	CASSPGPKGYTF	TGTGCCAGCAGCCCGGGACCGAAGGGCTACACCTTC
TRBV11-2	NA	few	TRBJ1-5	CASSLGGLKNQPQHF	TGTGCCAGCAGCCTCGGCGGGCTGAAGAATCAGCCCCAGCATTTT
TRBV19	TRBD1	NA	TRBJ1-2	CASSKQAGTEYGYTF	TGTGCCAGTAGCAAACAAGCCGGGACAGAATATGGCTACACCTTC
TRBV7-2	TRBD1	NA	TRBJ2-1	CASSLRRERGQLF	TGTGCCAGCAGCTTAAGAAGGGAAAGGGGGCAACTCTTC
TRBV5-1	TRBD1	NA	TRBJ1-4	CASSVYPGQGGEKLFF	TGCGCCAGCAGCGTCTACCCGGGACAGGGGGGAGAAAAACTGTTTTTT
TRBV6-6	NA	NA	TRBJ1-1	CASSRGGIEAFF	TGTGCCAGCAGTCGCGGAGGGATTGAAGCTTTCTTT
TRBV4-2	TRBD1	NA	TRBJ2-1	CASSQEQGAYNEQFF	TGTGCCAGCAGCCAAGAACAGGGGGCCTACAATGAGCAGTTCTTC
TRBV19	TRBD1	NA	TRBJ1-5	CASSILGGAGGNQPQHF	TGTGCCAGTAGTATTCTAGGGGGCGCAGGTGGCAATCAGCCCCAGCATTTT
TRBV5-1	NA	NA	TRBJ2-2	CASSLDREGELFF	TGCGCCAGCAGCTTGGATAGGGAGGGGGAGCTGTTTTTT
TRBV6-5	NA	NA	TRBJ1-5	CASRVNRQSGQPQHF	TGTGCCAGCAGAGTTAATCGACAGTCAGGACAGCCCCAGCATTTT
TRBV4-1	NA	NA	TRBJ1-3	CASSQDGQFRDTIYF	TGCGCCAGCAGCCAAGATGGGCAATTCCGGGACACCATATATTTT
TRBV5-6	NA	NA	TRBJ2-3	CASSLGAGRTDTQYF	TGTGCCAGCAGCTTGGGGGCGGGGCGCACAGATACGCAGTATTTT
TRBV5-8	NA	NA	TRBJ1-1	CASSLLRQNTEAFF	TGTGCCAGCAGCTTACTTCGGCAGAACACTGAAGCTTTCTTT
TRBV11-2	TRBD1	NA	TRBJ2-3	CASSVIPRGRLVDTQYF	TGTGCCAGCAGCGTTATCCCCAGGGGGCGCCTTGTAGATACGCAGTATTTT
TRBV10-3	NA	NA	TRBJ1-2	CAISAVGDGYTF	TGTGCCATCAGTGCGGTAGGGGATGGCTACACCTTC
TRBV9	NA	NA	TRBJ2-1	CASSATEGGINEQFF	TGTGCCAGCAGCGCCACTGAGGGGGGGATAAATGAGCAGTTCTTC
TRBV5-1	NA	NA	TRBJ2-3	CASSLAQFKTDTQYF	TGCGCCAGCAGCTTGGCCCAGTTTAAGACAGATACGCAGTATTTT
TRBV9	NA	NA	TRBJ1-1	CASSLVVTEAFF	TGTGCCAGCAGCTTAGTGGTCACTGAAGCTTTCTTT
TRBV5-1	TRBD1	few	TRBJ2-2	CASSSGQMNTGELFF	TGCGCCAGCAGCTCGGGACAGATGAACACCGGGGAGCTGTTTTTT
TRBV28	NA	NA	TRBJ2-7	CASSLYSAYEQYF	TGTGCCAGCAGTTTATACTCAGCCTACGAGCAGTACTTC
TRBV10-3	NA	NA	TRBJ1-2	CAISEFNMGEFDTF	TGTGCCATCAGTGAGTTTAATATGGGGGAATTTGACACCTTC
TRBV7-8	NA	NA	TRBJ1-1	CASSLGQSGAFF	TGTGCCAGCAGCTTGGGCCAGAGTGGGGCTTTCTTT
TRBV19	TRBD1	NA	TRBJ2-4	CASSNWGRGNIQYF	TGTGCCAGTAGTAATTGGGGCAGGGGGAACATTCAGTACTTC
TRBV28	NA	NA	TRBJ2-7	CASTLGAGLTYEQYF	TGTGCCAGCACCTTAGGGGCAGGCCTAACCTACGAGCAGTACTTC
TRBV5-4	TRBD1	NA	TRBJ2-2	CASSPQGAGTGELFF	TGTGCCAGCAGCCCACAGGGGGCAGGGACCGGGGAGCTGTTTTTT
TRBV7-2	TRBD1	NA	TRBJ2-1	CASSLAAGGNEQFF	TGTGCCAGCAGCTTAGCGGCAGGGGGAAATGAGCAGTTCTTC
TRBV5-1	TRBD2	once	TRBJ2-7	CASSFTGGRNEQYF	TGCGCCAGCAGCTTTACGGGGGGGCGGAACGAGCAGTACTTC
TRBV19	NA	NA	TRBJ2-4	CASSIRRDQNIQYF	TGTGCCAGTAGTATTAGGAGGGACCAAAACATTCAGTACTTC
TRBV2	TRBD1	NA	TRBJ1-2	CASRLGQGLGGYTF	TGTGCCAGCCGGTTGGGACAGGGGCTAGGAGGCTACACCTTC
TRBV15	NA	NA	TRBJ1-1	CATSRDRSWVRAAEAFF	TGTGCCACCAGCAGAGATCGAAGCTGGGTACGAGCCGCTGAAGCTTTCTTT
TRBV4-1	NA	NA	TRBJ1-2	CASSHGPNYGYTF	TGCGCCAGCAGCCATGGTCCCAACTATGGCTACACCTTC
TRBV4-2	NA	NA	TRBJ2-7	CASSQVSSGYSYEQYF	TGTGCCAGCAGCCAAGTATCAAGCGGGTACTCCTACGAGCAGTACTTC
TRBV5-4	NA	NA	TRBJ2-5	CASSKELGETQYF	TGTGCCAGCAGCAAAGAATTAGGAGAGACCCAGTACTTC
TRBV6-4	NA	NA	TRBJ1-1	CASSDSNSNTEAFF	TGTGCCAGCAGTGACTCGAACAGCAACACTGAAGCTTTCTTT
TRBV19	TRBD2	NA	TRBJ2-1	CASSPQGGLAGGEQFF	TGTGCCAGTAGTCCGCAGGGAGGACTAGCGGGGGGGGAGCAGTTCTTC
TRBV30	NA	NA	TRBJ2-3	CARGEAGGSDTQYF	TGTGCCCGGGGTGAGGCAGGGGGGAGCGATACGCAGTATTTT
TRBV11-2	NA	NA	TRBJ2-5	CASSLKGQGGLETQYF	TGTGCCAGCAGCTTAAAGGGGCAGGGGGGGTTAGAGACCCAGTACTTC
TRBV2	TRBD1	few	TRBJ1-4	CASRDRVGSEKLFF	TGTGCCAGCAGGGACAGGGTTGGGAGTGAAAAACTGTTTTTT
TRBV21-1	NA	NA	TRBJ1-5	CASSKVGTGRGQPQHF	TGTGCCAGCAGCAAAGTAGGGACAGGGAGAGGTCAGCCCCAGCATTTT
TRBV19	TRBD1	NA	TRBJ1-5	CASSILTDRGVNGNQPQHF	TGTGCCAGTAGTATTCTAACGGACAGGGGCGTTAATGGCAATCAGCCCCAGCATTTT
TRBV6-1	NA	NA	TRBJ1-1	CASSEPQFTEAFF	TGTGCCAGCAGTGAACCCCAGTTCACTGAAGCTTTCTTT
TRBV6-5	NA	few	TRBJ1-6	CASAGAGNSPLHF	TGTGCCAGCGCTGGGGCAGGGAATTCACCCCTCCACTTT
TRBV25-1	NA	few	TRBJ1-1	CASSQRPNTEAFF	TGTGCCAGCAGTCAAAGGCCTAACACTGAAGCTTTCTTT
TRBV7-9	NA	few	TRBJ2-1	CASSLAGGRSYNEQFF	TGTGCCAGCAGCTTAGCTGGGGGGCGGTCCTACAATGAGCAGTTCTTC